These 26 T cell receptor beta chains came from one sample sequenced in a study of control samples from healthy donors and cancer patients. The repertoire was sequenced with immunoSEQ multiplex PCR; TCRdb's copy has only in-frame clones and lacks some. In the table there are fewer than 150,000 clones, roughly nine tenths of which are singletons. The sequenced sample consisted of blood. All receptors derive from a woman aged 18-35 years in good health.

The DNA for the CDR3 is TGTGCCACCAGTGAGTCTACGCAGCAGTTCTTC. Protein sequence: CATSESTQQFF. V gene TRBV24-1 combines with J gene TRBJ2-1; unclear D gene. Looked up from germline, CDR1 is KGHDR and CDR2 is SFDVKD. The CDR3 spans 11 residues. V lost 4 bases and J lost 11, with 8 bases in between.

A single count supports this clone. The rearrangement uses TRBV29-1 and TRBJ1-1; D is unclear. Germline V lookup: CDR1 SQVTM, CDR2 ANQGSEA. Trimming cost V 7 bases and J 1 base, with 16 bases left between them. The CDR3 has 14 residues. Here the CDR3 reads CSGSAELRNTEAFF. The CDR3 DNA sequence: TGCAGCGGGTCGGCAGAACTAAGGAACACTGAAGCTTTCTTT.

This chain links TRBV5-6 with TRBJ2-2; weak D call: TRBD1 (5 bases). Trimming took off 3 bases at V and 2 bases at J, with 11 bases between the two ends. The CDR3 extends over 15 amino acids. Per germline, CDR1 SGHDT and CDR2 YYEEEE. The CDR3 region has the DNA TGTGCCAGCAGCTGGGCAGGGATTAACACCGGGGAGCTGTTTTTT. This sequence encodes CASSWAGINTGELFF.

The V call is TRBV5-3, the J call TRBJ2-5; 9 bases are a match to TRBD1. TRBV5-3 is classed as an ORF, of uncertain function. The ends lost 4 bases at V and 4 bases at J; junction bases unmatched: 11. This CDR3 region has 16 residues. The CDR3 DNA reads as TGTGCCAGAAGCCGCACGGACAGGGGACCTACAGAGACCCAGTACTTC. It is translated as CARSRTDRGPTETQYF.

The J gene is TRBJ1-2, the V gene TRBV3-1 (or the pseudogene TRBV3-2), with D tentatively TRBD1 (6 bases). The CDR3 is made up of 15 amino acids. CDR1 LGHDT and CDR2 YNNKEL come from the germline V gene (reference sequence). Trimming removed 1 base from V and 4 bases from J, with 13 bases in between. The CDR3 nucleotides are TGTGCCAGCAGCCAAGGAGGGGGAATGGGCTATGGCTACACCTTC. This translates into CASSQGGGMGYGYTF.

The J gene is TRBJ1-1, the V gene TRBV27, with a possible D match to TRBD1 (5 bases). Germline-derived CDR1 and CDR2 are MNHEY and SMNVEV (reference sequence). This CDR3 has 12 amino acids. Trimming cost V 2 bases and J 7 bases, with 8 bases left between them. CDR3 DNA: TGTGCCAGCAGTTTACGCCAGGGTGAAGCTTTCTTT. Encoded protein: CASSLRQGEAFF.

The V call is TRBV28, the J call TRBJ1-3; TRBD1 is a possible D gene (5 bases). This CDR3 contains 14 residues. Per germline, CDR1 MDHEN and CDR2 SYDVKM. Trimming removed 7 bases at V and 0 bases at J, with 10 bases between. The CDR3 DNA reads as TGTGCCAGCAAGGGGCCCCGCTCTGGAAACACCATATATTTT. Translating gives CASKGPRSGNTIYF. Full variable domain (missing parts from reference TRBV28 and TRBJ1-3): DVKVTQSSRYLVKRTGEKVFLECVQDMDHENMFWYRQDPGLGLRLIYFSYDVKMKEKGDIPEGYSVSREKKERFSLILESASTNQTSMYLCASKGPRSGNTIYFGEGSWLTVV.

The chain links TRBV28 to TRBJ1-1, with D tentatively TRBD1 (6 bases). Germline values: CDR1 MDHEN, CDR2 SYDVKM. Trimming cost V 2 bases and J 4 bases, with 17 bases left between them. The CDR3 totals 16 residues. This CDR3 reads CASSLKARGRFTEAFF. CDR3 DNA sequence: TGTGCCAGCAGTTTAAAGGCCAGGGGAAGATTCACTGAAGCTTTCTTT. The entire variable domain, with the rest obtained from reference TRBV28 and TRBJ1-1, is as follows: DVKVTQSSRYLVKRTGEKVFLECVQDMDHENMFWYRQDPGLGLRLIYFSYDVKMKEKGDIPEGYSVSREKKERFSLILESASTNQTSMYLCASSLKARGRFTEAFFGQGTRLTVV.

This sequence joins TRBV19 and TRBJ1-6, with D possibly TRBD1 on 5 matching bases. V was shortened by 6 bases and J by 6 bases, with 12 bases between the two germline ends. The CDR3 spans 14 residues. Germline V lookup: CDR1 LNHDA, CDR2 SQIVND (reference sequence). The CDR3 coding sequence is TGTGCCAGTAGGGTCCAGGGAGCTAATTCACCCCTCCACTTT. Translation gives CASRVQGANSPLHF. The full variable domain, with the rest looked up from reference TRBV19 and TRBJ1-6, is DGGITQSPKYLFRKEGQNVTLSCEQNLNHDAMYWYRQDPGQGLRLIYYSQIVNDFQKGDIAEGYSVSREKKESFPLTVTSAQKNPTAFYLCASRVQGANSPLHFGNGTRLTVT.

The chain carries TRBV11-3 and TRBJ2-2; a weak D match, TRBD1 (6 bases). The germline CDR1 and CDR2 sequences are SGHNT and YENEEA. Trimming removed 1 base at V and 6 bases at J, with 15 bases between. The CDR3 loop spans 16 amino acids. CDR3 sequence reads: CASSLASPHRAGELFF. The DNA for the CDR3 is TGTGCCAGCAGCTTAGCATCCCCCCACAGGGCCGGGGAGCTGTTTTTT.

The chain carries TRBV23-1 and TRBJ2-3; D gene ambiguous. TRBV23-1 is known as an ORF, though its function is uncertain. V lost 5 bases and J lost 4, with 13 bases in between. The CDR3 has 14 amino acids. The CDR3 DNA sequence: TGCGCCAGCAGTTTACCCTCGGGTGCAGATACGCAGTATTTT. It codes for CASSLPSGADTQYF.

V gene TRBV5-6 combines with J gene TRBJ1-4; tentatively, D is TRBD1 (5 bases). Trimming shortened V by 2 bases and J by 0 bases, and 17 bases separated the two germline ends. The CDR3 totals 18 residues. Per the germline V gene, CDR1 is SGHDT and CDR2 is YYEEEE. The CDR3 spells CASSFRDGTPPTNEKLFF. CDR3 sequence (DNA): TGTGCCAGCAGCTTCCGGGACGGAACGCCCCCAACTAATGAAAAACTGTTTTTT.

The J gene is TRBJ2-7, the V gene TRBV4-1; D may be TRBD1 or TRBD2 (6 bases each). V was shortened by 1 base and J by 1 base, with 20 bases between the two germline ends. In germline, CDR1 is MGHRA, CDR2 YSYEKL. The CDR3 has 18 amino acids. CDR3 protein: CASSQAKVGGLISYEQYF. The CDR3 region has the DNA TGCGCCAGCAGCCAAGCCAAAGTTGGGGGGCTTATTTCCTACGAGCAGTACTTC.

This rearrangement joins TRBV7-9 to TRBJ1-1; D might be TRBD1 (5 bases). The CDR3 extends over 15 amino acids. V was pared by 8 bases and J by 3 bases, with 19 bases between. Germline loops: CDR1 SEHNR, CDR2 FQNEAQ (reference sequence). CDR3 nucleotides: TGTGCCAGCGGTGGGACTCACGGGGGGGACACTGAAGCTTTCTTT. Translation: CASGGTHGGDTEAFF.

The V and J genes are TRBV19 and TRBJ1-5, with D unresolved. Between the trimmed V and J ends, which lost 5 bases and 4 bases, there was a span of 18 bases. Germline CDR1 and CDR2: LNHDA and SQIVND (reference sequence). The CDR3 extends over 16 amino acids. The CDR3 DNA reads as TGTGCCAGTAGTGGGGAGGCAGAAGGCTTTAATCAGCCCCAGCATTTT. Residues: CASSGEAEGFNQPQHF.

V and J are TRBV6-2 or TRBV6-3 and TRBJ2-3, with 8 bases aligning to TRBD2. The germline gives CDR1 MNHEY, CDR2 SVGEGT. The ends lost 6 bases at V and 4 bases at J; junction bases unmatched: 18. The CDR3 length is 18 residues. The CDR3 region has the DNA TGTGCCAGCAGCCCATCCTCCAGGGTAGCGGGGATTCCAGATACGCAGTATTTT. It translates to CASSPSSRVAGIPDTQYF.

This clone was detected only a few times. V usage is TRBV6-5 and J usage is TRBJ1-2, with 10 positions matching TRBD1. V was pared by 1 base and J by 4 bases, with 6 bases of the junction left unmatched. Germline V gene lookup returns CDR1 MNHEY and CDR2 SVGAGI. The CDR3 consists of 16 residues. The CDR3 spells CASSYLRTGGSYGYTF. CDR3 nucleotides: TGTGCCAGCAGTTACTTACGGACAGGGGGTTCCTATGGCTACACCTTC.

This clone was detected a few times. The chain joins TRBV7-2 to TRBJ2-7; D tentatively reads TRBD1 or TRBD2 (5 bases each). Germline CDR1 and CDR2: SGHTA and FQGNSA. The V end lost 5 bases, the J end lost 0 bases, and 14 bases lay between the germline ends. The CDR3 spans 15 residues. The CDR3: CASSAQAGGSYEQYF. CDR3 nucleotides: TGTGCCAGCAGCGCCCAAGCTGGGGGCTCCTACGAGCAGTACTTC.

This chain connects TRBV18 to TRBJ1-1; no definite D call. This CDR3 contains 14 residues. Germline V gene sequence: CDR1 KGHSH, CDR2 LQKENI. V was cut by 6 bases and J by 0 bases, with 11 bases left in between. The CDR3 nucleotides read TGTGCCAGCTCTCTCGACATGATGAACACTGAAGCTTTCTTT. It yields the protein CASSLDMMNTEAFF.

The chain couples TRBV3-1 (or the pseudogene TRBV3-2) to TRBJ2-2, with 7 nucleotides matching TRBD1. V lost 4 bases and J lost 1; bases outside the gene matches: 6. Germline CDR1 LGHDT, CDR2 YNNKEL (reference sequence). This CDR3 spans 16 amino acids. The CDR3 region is CASSPPGQLNTGELFF. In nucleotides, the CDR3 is TGTGCCAGCAGCCCCCCGGGACAGCTGAACACCGGGGAGCTGTTTTTT.

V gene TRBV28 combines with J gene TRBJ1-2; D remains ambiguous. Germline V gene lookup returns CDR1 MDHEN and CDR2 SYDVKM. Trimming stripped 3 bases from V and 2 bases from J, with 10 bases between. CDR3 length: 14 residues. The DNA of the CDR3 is TGTGCCAGCAGTTTTGCCGAGGAGAACTATGGCTACACCTTC. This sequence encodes CASSFAEENYGYTF.

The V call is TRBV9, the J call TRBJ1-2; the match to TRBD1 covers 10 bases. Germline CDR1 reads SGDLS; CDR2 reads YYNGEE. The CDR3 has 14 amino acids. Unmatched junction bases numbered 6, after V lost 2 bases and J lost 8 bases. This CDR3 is CASSVTGGSRGYTF. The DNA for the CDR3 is TGTGCCAGCAGCGTGACAGGGGGCTCACGGGGCTACACCTTC.

DNA of the CDR3: TGCAGCGTTAAACGCGACAGGGTCAATGAGCAGTTCTTC. It codes for CSVKRDRVNEQFF. The J gene is TRBJ2-1, the V gene TRBV29-1; 7 nucleotides line up with TRBD1. The CDR3 contains 13 residues. Germline CDR1 is SQVTM and CDR2 is ANQGSEA. J gave up 6 bases and V 5 bases, and 7 bases lay outside the gene matches.

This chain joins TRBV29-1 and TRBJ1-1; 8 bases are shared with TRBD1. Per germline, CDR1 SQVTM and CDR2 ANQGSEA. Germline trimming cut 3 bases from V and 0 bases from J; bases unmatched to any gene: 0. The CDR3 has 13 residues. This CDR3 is CSVDRGLNTEAFF. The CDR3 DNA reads TGCAGCGTTGACAGGGGGCTGAACACTGAAGCTTTCTTT.

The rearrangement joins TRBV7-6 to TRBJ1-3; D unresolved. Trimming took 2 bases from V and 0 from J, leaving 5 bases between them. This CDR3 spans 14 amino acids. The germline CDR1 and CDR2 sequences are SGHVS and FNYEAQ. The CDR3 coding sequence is TGTGCCAGCAGCTTACAGAGCTCTGGAAACACCATATATTTT. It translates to CASSLQSSGNTIYF.

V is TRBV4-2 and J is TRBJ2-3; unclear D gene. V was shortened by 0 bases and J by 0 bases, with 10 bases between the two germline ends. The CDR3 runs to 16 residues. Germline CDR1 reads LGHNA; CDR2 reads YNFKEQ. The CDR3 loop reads CASSQDLARSTDTQYF. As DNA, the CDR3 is TGTGCCAGCAGCCAAGATTTGGCACGTAGCACAGATACGCAGTATTTT.